This T cell receptor (beta chain) derives from a study of cytomegalovirus exposure and HLA in healthy donors. Study summary: HLA-typed donors contributed some 83 million unique TCRs, which were held in an early data release. Study conclusions and caveats: Overall, approximately 150 TCR beta chains were annotated as cytomegalovirus-associated.

Healthy bone marrow donors formed the donor group. As regards this clone: As yet, its antigen is unknown.

V was clipped by 4 bases and J by 5 bases, with 17 bases between them. The CDR3 consists of 15 residues. CDR1 and CDR2 from the germline V gene are LGHNA and YSLEER. Amplification used 60 Vbeta primers and 13 Jbeta primers. Only in-frame clones appear in the TCRdb table, and some are missing; sequencing was by immunoSEQ multiplex PCR. The table includes roughly 150,000 clones, approximately 80% detected once. Specimen: PBMCs. The receptor was isolated from a woman aged 40 to 55 in good health and CMV-seronegative. The gene calls are TRBV4-3 and TRBJ2-5; a weak D match, TRBD2 (6 bases). In nucleotides, the CDR3 is TGCGCCAGCAGCCCTATTTGGGACTCGGTGGAGACCCAGTACTTC. This codes for CASSPIWDSVETQYF.